The rows below give T cell receptor beta chains drawn from one sample of a study of blood T cell repertoires in COVID-19. Profiling relied on immunoSEQ multiplex PCR, and the TCRdb table lists in-frame clones only, not all of them. The sample has roughly 99,000 clones; about 86% are singletons. Sequencing was performed on peripheral blood. Every receptor here comes from a man between 45 and 60 years old with COVID-19, enrolled during active disease. The CDR3 runs from the conserved cysteine through the conserved F or W. A D gene is named only where the DNA matches it firmly. Clone sizes are given selectively: once, few, many, or a class where the clone is expanded.

V,D,J,size,CDR3,DNA
TRBV28,.,TRBJ1-5,once,CASSLPIGPNQPQHF,TGTGCCAGCAGTTTACCGATTGGGCCCAATCAGCCCCAGCATTTT
TRBV5-4,TRBD2,TRBJ2-7,few,CASSLVSGGASSYEQYF,TGTGCCAGCAGCTTGGTTAGCGGGGGAGCGTCCTCCTACGAGCAGTACTTC
TRBV7-9,.,TRBJ2-5,.,CASRLTTGETQYF,TGTGCCAGCAGGCTTACCACGGGAGAGACCCAGTACTTC
TRBV7-2,TRBD1,TRBJ1-2,.,CASSSRDRGHYGYTF,TGTGCCAGCAGCTCACGGGACAGGGGTCACTATGGCTACACCTTC
TRBV3-1/TRBV3-2,TRBD1,TRBJ1-2,.,CASSQRDRPVYGYTF,TGTGCCAGCAGCCAACGGGACAGGCCCGTCTATGGCTACACCTTC
TRBV19,.,TRBJ2-3,.,CASSKEGADTQYF,TGTGCCAGTAGCAAAGAGGGGGCAGATACGCAGTATTTT
TRBV19,TRBD2,TRBJ2-7,.,CASSIAGTSGDEQYF,TGTGCCAGTAGTATTGCCGGGACTAGCGGGGACGAGCAGTACTTC
TRBV28,.,TRBJ1-3,.,CASSSGAGNTIYF,TGTGCCAGCAGCTCAGGGGCGGGAAACACCATATATTTT
TRBV7-9,TRBD1,TRBJ1-1,.,CASSLVTGGEDTEAFF,TGTGCCAGCAGCTTAGTCACAGGGGGCGAAGACACTGAAGCTTTCTTT
TRBV10-2,.,TRBJ2-7,.,CASSEPPREQYF,TGCGCCAGCAGCGAACCTCCCAGGGAGCAGTACTTC
TRBV2,.,TRBJ2-5,.,CASRVFGPQETQYF,TGTGCCAGCAGGGTATTTGGCCCTCAAGAGACCCAGTACTTC
TRBV30,.,TRBJ2-7,.,CAWSVVSLGGSYEQYF,TGTGCCTGGAGTGTAGTTTCCCTAGGAGGTAGTTACGAGCAGTACTTC
TRBV10-3,TRBD2,TRBJ2-2,.,CAISPGTSGNTGELFF,TGTGCCATCAGCCCCGGGACTAGCGGAAACACCGGGGAGCTGTTTTTT
TRBV30,TRBD1,TRBJ1-3,.,CAWSLGGGGNTIYF,TGTGCCTGGAGCCTCGGAGGGGGCGGAAACACCATATATTTT
TRBV27,.,TRBJ1-3,.,CASSLGQGHSGNTIYF,TGTGCCAGCAGTTTAGGGCAGGGCCACTCTGGAAACACCATATATTTT
TRBV6-5,.,TRBJ1-2,.,CASTTQGRASGYTF,TGTGCCAGCACTACCCAGGGTAGGGCCTCTGGCTACACCTTC
TRBV7-3,.,TRBJ2-2,.,CASSSQGTLNTGELFF,TGTGCCAGCAGTTCACAGGGTACCCTGAACACCGGGGAGCTGTTTTTT
TRBV7-7,.,TRBJ2-1,.,CASSSGRGQNNEQFF,TGTGCTAGCAGCTCCGGGCGGGGGCAGAACAATGAGCAGTTCTTC
TRBV11-2,TRBD1,TRBJ1-2,.,CASSLDRADGYTF,TGTGCCAGCAGTTTGGACAGGGCCGATGGCTACACCTTC
TRBV10-1,TRBD1,TRBJ1-3,few,CASRSGGGSPPMAIYF,TGCGCCAGCAGATCAGGAGGGGGCTCCCCCCCGATGGCCATATATTTT
TRBV5-1,TRBD2,TRBJ2-1,.,CASSMTSGAVDEQFF,TGCGCCAGCAGCATGACTAGCGGGGCCGTGGATGAGCAGTTCTTC
TRBV6-1,.,TRBJ2-7,.,CASSEYRTPIEQYF,TGTGCCAGCAGTGAATATCGGACTCCAATCGAGCAGTACTTC
TRBV20-1,.,TRBJ1-1,.,CSARGDREAFF,TGCAGTGCTAGAGGCGACAGAGAAGCTTTCTTT
TRBV20-1,.,TRBJ2-7,.,CSASRGEQYF,TGCAGTGCTAGCAGGGGCGAGCAGTACTTC
TRBV19,.,TRBJ2-1,.,CASSIQSVYNEQFF,TGTGCCAGTAGTATCCAGTCCGTCTACAATGAGCAGTTCTTC
TRBV13,TRBD1,TRBJ1-2,.,CASSLVGTGVGYTF,TGTGCCAGCAGCTTAGTAGGGACAGGGGTAGGCTACACCTTC
TRBV18,TRBD2,TRBJ2-3,.,CASSQSGLAGTDTQYF,TGTGCCAGCTCACAAAGTGGACTAGCGGGCACAGATACGCAGTATTTT
TRBV6-6,TRBD2,TRBJ2-7,.,CASRRLAGPYEQYF,TGTGCCAGCAGGAGATTAGCGGGGCCCTACGAGCAGTACTTC
TRBV4-1,.,TRBJ1-2,.,CASTRTDTNYGYTF,TGCGCCAGCACCCGGACAGACACTAACTATGGCTACACCTTC
TRBV6-1,.,TRBJ1-6,.,CASSVNLQGNDSPLHF,TGTGCCAGCAGTGTTAACCTACAGGGTAATGATTCACCCCTCCACTTT
TRBV7-8,.,TRBJ2-7,.,CASSLELSNSYEQYF,TGTGCCAGCAGCTTAGAGTTGAGCAACTCCTACGAGCAGTACTTC
TRBV5-1,TRBD1,TRBJ1-3,.,CASSSQDRGLNTIYF,TGCGCCAGCAGCTCACAGGACAGGGGGCTGAACACCATATATTTT
TRBV15,.,TRBJ1-5,.,CATSSGLGGANQPQHF,TGTGCCACCAGCAGTGGCTTGGGGGGGGCTAATCAGCCCCAGCATTTT
TRBV5-1,TRBD1,TRBJ1-4,few,CASSFFGTGDEKLFF,TGCGCCAGCAGCTTTTTCGGGACAGGGGACGAAAAACTGTTTTTT
TRBV28,.,TRBJ2-7,.,CASSLAYGGGDEQYF,TGTGCCAGCAGTTTAGCCTATGGAGGGGGCGACGAGCAGTACTTC
TRBV29-1,.,TRBJ1-1,.,CSVVRGATEAFF,TGCAGCGTTGTTCGGGGGGCCACTGAAGCTTTCTTT
TRBV29-1,.,TRBJ1-3,.,CSVGPNSGNTIYF,TGCAGCGTTGGGCCGAACTCTGGAAACACCATATATTTT
TRBV18,.,TRBJ2-5,.,CASSPTDLDSQETQYF,TGTGCCAGCTCACCAACTGATCTAGACTCCCAAGAGACCCAGTACTTC
TRBV19,.,TRBJ1-6,.,CASSIGRDSPLHF,TGTGCCAGTAGTATTGGGAGGGATTCACCCCTCCACTTT
TRBV30,.,TRBJ1-3,.,CASDNESSGNTIYF,TGTGCATCCGATAACGAGAGCTCTGGAAACACCATATATTTT
TRBV7-9,TRBD1,TRBJ1-1,.,CASSHTGVNTEAFF,TGTGCCAGCAGTCACACAGGGGTCAACACTGAAGCTTTCTTT
TRBV4-3,.,TRBJ1-1,.,CASSQDALGENRENTEAFF,TGCGCCAGCAGCCAAGATGCACTTGGGGAGAACAGGGAAAACACTGAAGCTTTCTTT
TRBV6-5,TRBD1,TRBJ1-2,.,CATQWDRVNYGYTF,TGTGCCACTCAATGGGACAGGGTCAACTATGGCTACACCTTC
TRBV24-1,TRBD1,TRBJ2-7,few,CATSDPGQGYEQYF,TGTGCCACCAGTGACCCGGGACAGGGGTACGAGCAGTACTTC
TRBV30,TRBD1,TRBJ1-5,.,CAWSVPPGQGLGQPQHF,TGTGCCTGGAGTGTACCGCCGGGACAGGGATTAGGTCAGCCCCAGCATTTT
TRBV3-1/TRBV3-2,.,TRBJ1-2,.,CASSLLTTGASNYGYTF,TGTGCCAGCAGCCTTCTAACGACAGGCGCCTCCAACTATGGCTACACCTTC
TRBV19,TRBD1,TRBJ1-1,.,CASSTGSRGLTEAFF,TGTGCCAGTAGTACCGGGAGCAGGGGGCTTACTGAAGCTTTCTTT
TRBV6-2/TRBV6-3,.,TRBJ2-7,.,CASSTPGLVSEQYF,TGTGCCAGCAGTACCCCCGGTCTAGTCAGCGAGCAGTACTTC
TRBV9,TRBD1,TRBJ1-1,.,CASSIDPGQGRRAFF,TGTGCCAGCTCCATAGACCCGGGACAGGGTAGACGAGCTTTCTTT